The clone carrying this T cell receptor beta chain has just a few counts. The sample comes from a study of blood T cell repertoires in COVID-19. Overall study: Sample material is recorded as cDNA or gDNA derived from T cells, B-cell-depleted T cells, or PBMCs.

The authors' processing: Using reference gene primer amplification, nucleated cell counts were estimated. The protocol was immunoSEQ multiplex PCR, while the TCRdb copy is restricted to in-frame clones and leaves out a portion. The DNA was the basis for D and trimming; V, J and clone size are from that table. This table holds about 230,000 clones, around 85% found once. The TCR sequence derives from a woman between 45 and 60 years old in a cohort exposed to, infected with or recovered from COVID-19 (not recorded which). What was sequenced was PBMCs or T cells enriched from blood (not recorded which).

Here the CDR3 reads CASSLRRGQVNEKLFF. CDR3 bases: TGTGCCAGCAGCTTGAGGAGGGGACAGGTCAATGAAAAACTGTTTTTT. The J gene is TRBJ1-4, the V gene TRBV5-6; 8 nucleotides agree with TRBD1. The CDR3 extends over 16 amino acids. Germline trimming cut 1 base from V and 5 bases from J; bases unmatched to any gene: 7. Germline-derived CDR1 and CDR2 are SGHDT and YYEEEE.